This is a list of T cell receptor beta chains from one sample in a study of blood T cell repertoires in COVID-19. The assay was immunoSEQ multiplex PCR, and TCRdb's table has in-frame clones only and misses some. The table includes under 95,000 clones, about 89% detected once. The sequenced material came from peripheral blood. The origin of the receptors is a middle-aged man with COVID-19, enrolled during active disease. CDR3s include the opening cysteine and the closing phenylalanine or tryptophan. A D gene is named only where the DNA matches it firmly. Clone size, where shown, is once, few, many, or a class for clones that have expanded.

clone_size	j_call	d_call	v_call	cdr3_aa	cdr3_nt
.	TRBJ1-6	.	TRBV27	CASILGEETSPLHF	TGTGCCAGCATCCTGGGGGAGGAGACTTCACCCCTCCACTTT
.	TRBJ2-1	TRBD2	TRBV5-1	CASSLTSGSLNEQFF	TGCGCCAGCAGCTTAACCAGCGGGAGTCTTAATGAGCAGTTCTTC
.	TRBJ1-5	.	TRBV19	CASSIARQPQHF	TGTGCCAGTAGTATAGCTCGGCAGCCCCAGCATTTT
.	TRBJ2-5	TRBD1	TRBV5-4	CASSAGGFETQYF	TGTGCCAGCAGCGCAGGGGGCTTCGAGACCCAGTACTTC
.	TRBJ2-2	.	TRBV6-1	CASSGNRRRNTGELFF	TGTGCCAGCAGTGGGAATAGGAGACGAAACACCGGGGAGCTGTTTTTT
.	TRBJ1-3	.	TRBV27	CASKRGWDSGNTIYF	TGTGCCAGCAAAAGGGGGTGGGACTCTGGAAACACCATATATTTT
few	TRBJ2-3	.	TRBV11-3	CASSQGDTQYF	TGTGCCAGCAGCCAGGGGGATACGCAGTATTTT
.	TRBJ1-3	.	TRBV6-5	CASSYSGAGNTIYF	TGTGCCAGCAGTTACTCGGGGGCGGGAAACACCATATATTTT
.	TRBJ1-2	.	TRBV14	CASSLSPDYGYTF	TGTGCCAGCAGCCTAAGCCCCGACTATGGCTACACCTTC
.	TRBJ2-1	TRBD2	TRBV6-2/TRBV6-3	CASSSSGAGGNEQFF	TGTGCCAGCAGTTCCTCCGGCGCGGGGGGTAATGAGCAGTTCTTC
.	TRBJ2-3	.	TRBV11-2	CASSPSTLNTDTQYF	TGTGCCAGCAGCCCTAGCACCCTTAACACAGATACGCAGTATTTT
few	TRBJ2-2	TRBD2	TRBV10-2	CASTTSGTGTGELFF	TGCGCCAGCACCACTAGCGGTACGGGGACCGGGGAGCTGTTTTTT
.	TRBJ2-5	TRBD2	TRBV6-9	CASPCSGSPRETQYF	TGTGCCAGCCCATGTAGCGGGAGCCCGCGGGAGACCCAGTACTTC
.	TRBJ2-3	.	TRBV3-1/TRBV3-2	CASSQELAGDTQYF	TGTGCCAGCAGCCAAGAACTAGCAGGTGATACGCAGTATTTT
.	TRBJ2-1	.	TRBV28	CASDQDSNWNEQFF	TGTGCCAGCGACCAGGACAGCAATTGGAATGAGCAGTTCTTC
.	TRBJ1-2	.	TRBV28	CASSSDAANYGYTF	TGTGCCAGCAGCTCTGACGCGGCTAACTATGGCTACACCTTC
few	TRBJ1-5	.	TRBV11-2	CASSLGRGQPQHF	TGTGCCAGCAGCTTGGGGAGGGGTCAGCCCCAGCATTTT
.	TRBJ2-1	.	TRBV7-7	CASSPQPTSYNEQFF	TGTGCCAGCAGTCCTCAACCTACCTCCTACAATGAGCAGTTCTTC
.	TRBJ2-7	.	TRBV10-3	CAISEPLGEQYF	TGTGCCATCAGTGAGCCTCTCGGCGAGCAGTACTTC
.	TRBJ2-1	.	TRBV28	CASSPRGHPPHNEQFF	TGTGCCAGCAGCCCCCGGGGACACCCTCCCCACAATGAGCAGTTCTTC
.	TRBJ1-1	TRBD1	TRBV7-2	CASSFTGTGIGTEAFF	TGTGCCAGCAGCTTTACCGGGACAGGGATCGGCACTGAAGCTTTCTTT
.	TRBJ2-5	.	TRBV4-1	CASSHQGGETQYF	TGCGCCAGCAGCCATCAGGGAGGTGAGACCCAGTACTTC
.	TRBJ2-1	.	TRBV5-6	CASRDSGAYNEQFF	TGTGCCAGCAGGGATAGCGGAGCCTACAATGAGCAGTTCTTC
.	TRBJ1-1	TRBD1	TRBV9	CASSVATGAGNTEAFF	TGTGCCAGCAGCGTAGCTACAGGGGCCGGGAACACTGAAGCTTTCTTT
.	TRBJ1-2	TRBD1	TRBV6-5	CASITKGTGLYGYTF	TGTGCCAGCATCACAAAAGGGACAGGGCTTTATGGCTACACCTTC
.	TRBJ2-5	TRBD2	TRBV5-1	CASSPGTSGRGQETQYF	TGCGCCAGCAGCCCCGGGACTAGCGGGAGGGGGCAAGAGACCCAGTACTTC
.	TRBJ1-2	.	TRBV6-1	CASSERRGGVANYGYTF	TGTGCCAGCAGTGAACGTAGAGGGGGGGTAGCTAACTATGGCTACACCTTC
.	TRBJ2-1	.	TRBV4-3	CASSQGGTDHNEQFF	TGCGCCAGCAGCCAAGGGGGGACTGACCACAATGAGCAGTTCTTC
few	TRBJ2-1	TRBD2	TRBV18	CASSRLAGNEQFF	TGTGCCAGCTCACGGTTAGCGGGAAATGAGCAGTTCTTC
.	TRBJ2-7	TRBD1	TRBV11-2	CASSFGTGNRYEQYF	TGTGCCAGCAGCTTCGGGACAGGGAATAGATACGAGCAGTACTTC
once	TRBJ2-1	TRBD2	TRBV19	CASSTTMSPLADYNEQFF	TGTGCCAGTAGTACCACCATGTCCCCTCTAGCGGACTACAATGAGCAGTTCTTC
once	TRBJ2-5	TRBD2	TRBV29-1	CSTAGDETQYF	TGCAGCACAGCGGGAGATGAGACCCAGTACTTC
.	TRBJ2-6	.	TRBV7-2	CASSPQSSGGANVLTF	TGTGCCAGCAGCCCTCAGTCGTCAGGTGGGGCCAACGTCCTGACTTTC
.	TRBJ2-6	TRBD1	TRBV6-1	CASSDGTGFPSGANVLTF	TGTGCCAGCAGTGACGGGACAGGGTTCCCCTCTGGGGCCAACGTCCTGACTTTC
.	TRBJ1-1	TRBD1	TRBV3-1/TRBV3-2	CASSPSGGRASTEAFF	TGTGCCAGCAGCCCATCAGGGGGCAGGGCAAGCACTGAAGCTTTCTTT
.	TRBJ2-2	TRBD1	TRBV2	CASTGPDRGNTGELFF	TGTGCCAGCACGGGGCCCGACAGGGGGAACACCGGGGAGCTGTTTTTT
.	TRBJ1-1	TRBD1	TRBV9	CASSAGTGAFTEAFF	TGTGCCAGCAGCGCCGGGACAGGGGCCTTCACTGAAGCTTTCTTT
.	TRBJ1-3	.	TRBV30	CAWRSRTGSSGNTIYF	TGTGCCTGGAGAAGCCGAACCGGGTCATCTGGAAACACCATATATTTT
.	TRBJ2-7	.	TRBV7-9	CASSAGTRQYF	TGTGCCAGCAGCGCCGGGACTCGGCAGTACTTC
.	TRBJ2-2	TRBD2	TRBV6-5	CASSHRAGNTGELFF	TGTGCCAGCAGCCATCGAGCGGGAAACACCGGGGAGCTGTTTTTT
.	TRBJ2-7	.	TRBV12-3/TRBV12-4	CASSRAGTYEQYF	TGTGCCAGCAGTCGGGCGGGGACCTACGAGCAGTACTTC
once	TRBJ2-3	TRBD1	TRBV6-2/TRBV6-3	CASSPSPGQGSPDTQYF	TGTGCCAGCAGCCCTTCTCCAGGACAGGGTTCCCCAGATACGCAGTATTTT
.	TRBJ1-6	.	TRBV27	CASSFVNSPLHF	TGTGCCAGCAGTTTCGTAAATTCACCCCTCCACTTT